These 9 T cell receptor beta chains were all obtained from the same sample, sequenced in a study of cytomegalovirus exposure and HLA in healthy donors. Using immunoSEQ multiplex PCR, the repertoire was profiled, and TCRdb retains in-frame clones only, with some absent. This sample carries about 160,000 clones, over 80% of them seen once, and the ten largest clones take around 2.4%. The material sequenced was PBMCs. These receptors were obtained from a man aged 30-40 years in good health and CMV-seropositive.

This clone was counted once. The chain uses TRBV2 and TRBJ1-1; unclear D gene. Germline V gives CDR1 SNHLY, CDR2 FYNNEI. The CDR3 covers 10 residues. The V end lost 7 bases, the J end lost 4 bases, and 4 bases lay between the germline ends. CDR3 coding DNA: TGTGCCAGCAAGAGCACTGAAGCTTTCTTT. Protein sequence: CASKSTEAFF.

As regards this clone: One junction end disagrees with the germline gene, perhaps due to a read error. This chain joins TRBV18 and TRBJ2-5, with 14 positions matching TRBD2. CDR3 size: 18 residues. Germline CDR1 reads KGHSH; CDR2 reads LQKENI. The CDR3 protein is CASSPRLAGGHDQETQYF. Written as DNA, the CDR3 is TGTGCCAGCTCTCCACGACTAGCGGGGGGGCACGACCAAGAGACCCAGTACTTC.

V gene TRBV7-2 combines with J gene TRBJ1-2; 7 nucleotides align to TRBD1. CDR1 is SGHTA and CDR2 is FQGNSA in the germline V gene. The CDR3 contains 15 residues. J lost 4 bases, V lost 5 bases, and 10 bases had no gene match. This chain's CDR3 is CASSPRQGWGYGYTF. The CDR3 DNA reads as TGTGCCAGCAGCCCGCGACAGGGTTGGGGCTATGGCTACACCTTC.

The chain combines TRBV5-1 with TRBJ1-2; the D is unclear. This CDR3 is 14 amino acids long. V lost 1 base and J lost 4, with 11 bases in between. Germline lookup yields CDR1 SGHRS and CDR2 YFSETQ. CDR3 residues: CASSLWAGAYGYTF. Written as DNA, the CDR3 is TGCGCCAGCAGCTTGTGGGCGGGAGCCTATGGCTACACCTTC.

This chain connects TRBV5-4 to TRBJ2-7; the match to TRBD2 covers 11 bases. Germline V CDR1 and CDR2: SGHNT, YYREEE (reference sequence). There are 14 residues in the CDR3. V shed 2 bases and J 5 bases; nucleotides not matched to a gene: 3. CDR3 loop: CASSFSGGANEQYF. As DNA, the CDR3 is TGTGCCAGCAGCTTTAGCGGGGGGGCCAACGAGCAGTACTTC. Filled out from reference TRBV5-4 and TRBJ2-7, the complete variable domain reads ETGVTQSPTHLIKTRGQQVTLRCSSQSGHNTVSWYQQALGQGPQFIFQYYREEENGRGNFPPRFSGLQFPNYSSELNVNALELDDSALYLCASSFSGGANEQYFGPGTRLTVT.

The chain recombines TRBV21-1 with TRBJ1-2; the D call of TRBD1 is as the table states it, not checked on the DNA. TRBV21-1 is recorded as a pseudogene. The CDR3 has 14 residues. CDR3 in amino acids: CASSKGTGGYGYTF. For the CDR3, the DNA is TGTGCCAGCAGCAAAGGGACAGGGGGCTATGGCTACACCTTC.

The rearrangement uses TRBV27 and TRBJ2-2, with unresolved D. Germline V CDR1 and CDR2: MNHEY, SMNVEV (reference sequence). The CDR3 loop spans 14 amino acids. V dropped 6 bases and J dropped 2 bases, with 10 bases sitting between them. CDR3 in amino acids: CASRTPLNTGELFF. Written as DNA, the CDR3 is TGTGCCAGCAGGACTCCCCTAAACACCGGGGAGCTGTTTTTT.

The chain recombines TRBV6-6 with TRBJ2-3, with D maybe TRBD1 (5 bases). The CDR3 contains 15 residues. The ends were cut back, 6 bases at V and 2 bases at J, with 15 bases in the middle. In germline, CDR1 is MNHNY, CDR2 SVGAGI (reference sequence). DNA for the CDR3: TGTGCCAGCAGAGCAACCCACAGGTCCACAGATACGCAGTATTTT. Protein product: CASRATHRSTDTQYF.

This clone turned up a few times. The chain has TRBV4-2 and TRBJ2-2; a possible D gene is TRBD2 (7 bases). Germline CDR1 LGHNA, CDR2 YNFKEQ. There are 17 residues in the CDR3. V lost 1 base, J lost 1 base, and 13 bases lay in between. CDR3 protein: CASSQAGGGGNTGELFF. The CDR3 region has the DNA TGTGCCAGCAGCCAAGCCGGGGGAGGGGGGAACACCGGGGAGCTGTTTTTT.